The next 27 T cell receptor beta chains were all read from a single sample in a study of cytomegalovirus exposure and HLA in healthy donors (dated 2017 in TCRdb). The library was prepared using the immunoSEQ multiplex PCR assay. TCRdb carries this immuneACCESS record with in-frame sequences only. Its versions omit some clonotypes, under half of them owing to an unresolved V gene in the studies checked, with the rest unexplained. The sample table records some 74,000 clones; over 85% of these occur just once. The ten largest clones represent about 3.6% of the sample. Sequenced material: PBMCs. The receptors come from a woman in her twenties or thirties in good health and CMV-seronegative.

The chain couples TRBV27 to TRBJ1-2; D perhaps matches TRBD1 (5 bases). Germline V gene sequence: CDR1 MNHEY, CDR2 SMNVEV (reference sequence). The CDR3 has 16 amino acids. V dropped 2 bases and J dropped 10 bases, with 23 bases sitting between them. CDR3 in DNA: TGTGCCAGCAGTTTAAATCCGGGCAGGGCAAGGTGGGACTACACCTTC. The encoded protein is CASSLNPGRARWDYTF.

The rearrangement links TRBV10-3 to TRBJ1-5; 11 bases are a match to TRBD1. The CDR3 totals 14 residues. The V gene's germline CDR1 is ENHRY and CDR2 SYGVKD. Losses at the gene ends were 4 bases for V and 6 bases for J; bases not matched to a gene: 2. CDR3 coding DNA: TGTGCCATCAGTGGCGGGACAGGGGGTCAGCCCCAGCATTTT. Its translation: CAISGGTGGQPQHF.

The chain carries TRBV30 and TRBJ2-5; D may be TRBD2 (5 bases). CDR3 length: 15 residues. Germline loops: CDR1 GTSNPN, CDR2 SVGIG (reference sequence). Trimming pared 3 bases from V and 5 bases from J, leaving 19 bases between. Here the CDR3 reads CAWSDSGRGWETQYF. The CDR3 region has the DNA TGTGCCTGGAGCGATTCGGGCCGCGGGTGGGAGACCCAGTACTTC.

The chain employs TRBV5-4 and TRBJ1-2; D unresolved. Per the germline V gene, CDR1 is SGHNT and CDR2 is YYREEE (reference sequence). Trimming took 6 bases from V and 8 from J, leaving 23 bases between them. The CDR3 extends over 15 amino acids. This chain's CDR3 is CASTLSRDTAFGYTF. The CDR3 DNA reads as TGTGCCAGCACCCTGAGTCGGGATACGGCTTTCGGCTACACCTTC. The variable domain in full, with the rest retrieved from reference TRBV5-4 and TRBJ1-2, is ETGVTQSPTHLIKTRGQQVTLRCSSQSGHNTVSWYQQALGQGPQFIFQYYREEENGRGNFPPRFSGLQFPNYSSELNVNALELDDSALYLCASTLSRDTAFGYTFGSGTRLTVV.

The V call is TRBV7-9, the J call TRBJ1-1, with 8 bases fitting TRBD1. The length of the CDR3 is 14 residues. Germline CDR1 reads SEHNR; CDR2 reads FQNEAQ (reference sequence). J was trimmed by 0 bases and V by 5 bases; bases with no gene match: 2. The CDR3 sequence: CASSLTGVNTEAFF. DNA of the CDR3: TGTGCCAGCAGCCTGACAGGGGTGAACACTGAAGCTTTCTTT.

The chain is built from TRBV7-2 and TRBJ1-2; D is ambiguous. The germline V gene has CDR1 SGHTA and CDR2 FQGNSA. Trimming removed 0 bases at V and 7 bases at J, with 12 bases between. This CDR3 comprises 14 residues. The CDR3 sequence: CASSLASLPSGYTF. The CDR3 bases are TGTGCCAGCAGCTTAGCGTCACTCCCTTCTGGCTACACCTTC.

This clone was counted once. The chain combines TRBV4-2 with TRBJ2-2; TRBD2 agrees at 9 bases. Trimming took 4 bases from V and 5 from J; bases not matched to a gene: 2. The length of the CDR3 is 14 residues. CDR1 and CDR2 from the germline V gene are LGHNA and YNFKEQ. The CDR3 loop is CASSLSGGTGELFF. The CDR3 bases are TGTGCCAGCAGCCTTAGCGGGGGAACCGGGGAGCTGTTTTTT.

The V gene is TRBV5-6, the J gene TRBJ1-2; 8 positions agree with TRBD1. The V gene end was trimmed by 2 bases and the J gene end by 4 bases; junction bases not matched to a gene: 7. Germline CDR1 SGHDT, CDR2 YYEEEE. The CDR3 is made up of 15 amino acids. CDR3: CASSFRDRGPYGYTF. CDR3 coding DNA: TGTGCCAGCAGCTTTCGTGACAGGGGTCCCTATGGCTACACCTTC.

The chain recombines TRBV19 with TRBJ2-7; D gene uncertain. This CDR3 is built from 13 residues. Germline assignment: CDR1 LNHDA and CDR2 SQIVND (reference sequence). Trimming took 1 base from V and 1 from J, leaving 5 bases between them. CDR3: CASSIALSYEQYF. The CDR3 DNA reads TGTGCCAGTAGTATAGCCCTTTCCTACGAGCAGTACTTC.

The gene calls are TRBV9 and TRBJ1-1; D is ambiguous. With 6 bases removed from V and 5 bases from J, the gap between germline ends came to 14 bases. The CDR3 is 13 residues long. Per germline, CDR1 SGDLS and CDR2 YYNGEE. The CDR3 DNA is TGTGCCAGCACAGCGGCGGCCGGAACTGAAGCTTTCTTT. This translates into CASTAAAGTEAFF.

In nucleotides, the CDR3 is TGTGCCAGCAGTACCCCGGTAGAGACAAATGAAAAACTGTTTTTT. This codes for CASSTPVETNEKLFF. The chain joins TRBV28 to TRBJ1-4; D unclear. The germline gives CDR1 MDHEN, CDR2 SYDVKM. Trimming removed 5 bases at V and 5 bases at J, with 15 bases between. The CDR3 consists of 15 residues.

V and J are TRBV6-1 and TRBJ2-3; 8 nucleotides align to TRBD1. CDR1 and CDR2 from the germline V gene are MNHNS and SASEGT. J was trimmed by 4 bases and V by 8 bases; bases with no gene match: 5. The CDR3 contains 13 residues. The CDR3 bases are TGTGCCAGCGCCGAACAGGGGGCAGATACGCAGTATTTT. This translates into CASAEQGADTQYF.

V usage is TRBV5-1 and J usage is TRBJ2-1; 14 positions agree with TRBD2. J lost 7 bases, V lost 3 bases, and 6 bases had no gene match. Looked up from germline, CDR1 is SGHRS and CDR2 is YFSETQ. The CDR3 contains 16 residues. CDR3 sequence reads: CASSSTGTSGSNEQFF. The DNA for the CDR3 is TGCGCCAGCAGCTCTACCGGGACTAGCGGGAGTAATGAGCAGTTCTTC.

The chain is built from TRBV5-6 and TRBJ1-2; D ambiguous. Germline V lookup: CDR1 SGHDT, CDR2 YYEEEE. Trimming pared 1 base from V and 4 bases from J, leaving 8 bases between. CDR3 length: 13 amino acids. The CDR3 here is CASSLLASYGYTF. The CDR3 coding sequence is TGTGCCAGCAGCTTGTTAGCCTCCTATGGCTACACCTTC.

The rearrangement links TRBV4-3 to TRBJ1-2; D uncertain. V lost 2 bases, J lost 6 bases, and 10 bases lay in between. Germline-derived CDR1 and CDR2 are LGHNA and YSLEER. The CDR3 consists of 13 residues. The CDR3 sequence is CASSQFDTDGYTF. For the CDR3, the DNA is TGCGCCAGCAGCCAATTCGACACAGATGGCTACACCTTC.

This chain uses TRBV6-4 with TRBJ1-2; D may be TRBD1 (5 bases). The CDR3 has 14 amino acids. The V end was cut by 0 bases, the J end by 8 bases, with 13 bases between. Germline CDR1 is MRHNA and CDR2 is SNTAGT. CDR3 nucleotide sequence: TGTGCCAGCAGTGACTCGGGGGAGGCAGAGGGCTACACCTTC. Its translation is CASSDSGEAEGYTF.

The DNA of the CDR3 is TGTGCCAGCAGTCCCGCACAGGGCAATCAGCCCCAGCATTTT. Its protein is CASSPAQGNQPQHF. The chain employs TRBV27 and TRBJ1-5, with D perhaps matching TRBD1 (5 bases). CDR3 length: 14 amino acids. From germline, CDR1 is MNHEY and CDR2 SMNVEV (reference sequence). V lost 5 bases and J lost 2, with 10 bases in between.

The chain has TRBV5-1 and TRBJ1-1; D may be TRBD1 (6 bases). Trimming left V 2 bases short and J 1 base short, with 18 bases between. The germline V gene has CDR1 SGHRS and CDR2 YFSETQ. The CDR3 covers 17 residues. The CDR3 here is CASSLQPLQGRNTEAFF. The CDR3 nucleotides read TGCGCCAGCAGCTTACAACCACTACAGGGCAGGAACACTGAAGCTTTCTTT.

The rearrangement joins TRBV18 to TRBJ2-7; TRBD1 matches at 8 bases. CDR3 size: 18 residues. CDR1 is KGHSH and CDR2 is LQKENI in the germline V gene. V shed 3 bases, J shed 4 bases, and the junction held 17 bases outside the gene matches. The CDR3 nucleotides read TGTGCCAGCTCACCTACGTACCCAGCCGGGACAGGACTTTACGAGCAGTACTTC. Amino acid sequence: CASSPTYPAGTGLYEQYF.

On this clone: Other DNA sequences in this sample translate to the same CDR3. The chain recombines TRBV27 with TRBJ1-4; D gene uncertain. The CDR3 is made up of 15 amino acids. Germline V lookup: CDR1 MNHEY, CDR2 SMNVEV (reference sequence). Trimming pared 6 bases from V and 0 bases from J, leaving 11 bases between. The CDR3 DNA sequence: TGTGCCAGCAGCCTCCTGAGTTCAACTAATGAAAAACTGTTTTTT. Amino acid sequence: CASSLLSSTNEKLFF.

The chain uses TRBV5-1 and TRBJ2-3, with D maybe TRBD2 (6 bases). This CDR3 is 14 amino acids long. Germline-derived CDR1 and CDR2 are SGHRS and YFSETQ. The ends were cut back, 4 bases at V and 4 bases at J, with 13 bases in the middle. The CDR3 nucleotides are TGCGCCAGCAGCAAAGGGACTTCCCCAGATACGCAGTATTTT. This sequence encodes CASSKGTSPDTQYF.

The chain carries TRBV5-4 and TRBJ2-1; TRBD2 is a possible D gene (5 bases). Germline V gene lookup returns CDR1 SGHNT and CDR2 YYREEE (reference sequence). V gave up 0 bases and J gave up 1 base, with 8 bases separating them. The CDR3 spans 15 residues. The DNA of the CDR3 is TGTGCCAGCAGCTTGGGGGAGTCTTCCTACAATGAGCAGTTCTTC. Translated, it gives CASSLGESSYNEQFF.

J is TRBJ2-1 and V is TRBV4-3; no clear D gene. Germline values: CDR1 LGHNA, CDR2 YSLEER. Deletions cut 3 bases from V and 8 bases from J, with 14 bases between. The CDR3 has 14 residues. CDR3 residues: CASSHDLLADEQFF. DNA for the CDR3: TGCGCCAGCAGCCATGATCTCCTGGCGGATGAGCAGTTCTTC.

The chain joins TRBV7-9 to TRBJ2-3; D is uncertain. The germline V and J ends were trimmed by 3 bases and 3 bases, with 7 bases remaining between them. CDR1 and CDR2 (germline): SEHNR, FQNEAQ (reference sequence). This CDR3 comprises 13 residues. The CDR3 region has the DNA TGTGCCAGCAGCTTCGTCCGGACAGATACGCAGTATTTT. Its translation is CASSFVRTDTQYF.

The V and J genes are TRBV5-1 and TRBJ2-7; 8 nucleotides align to TRBD1. J gave up 3 bases and V 3 bases, and 8 bases lay outside the gene matches. This CDR3 is built from 15 residues. Germline CDR1 SGHRS, CDR2 YFSETQ. DNA of the CDR3: TGCGCCAGCAGCTCTACAGGGGGTACGATCTACGAGCAGTACTTC. Residues: CASSSTGGTIYEQYF.

This clone has only one observation. This chain joins TRBV7-8 and TRBJ2-3; TRBD2 aligns across 7 bases. With 7 bases clipped from V and 4 bases from J, the junction kept 14 bases outside the gene matches. CDR1 SGHVS and CDR2 FQNEAQ come from the germline V gene. The CDR3 loop spans 16 amino acids. The CDR3 protein is CASKRWGEGRSDTQYF. The CDR3 nucleotides read TGTGCCAGCAAAAGGTGGGGGGAGGGCCGGTCAGATACGCAGTATTTT. The variable domain in full, completed from reference TRBV7-8 and TRBJ2-3, reads GAGVSQSPRYKVAKRGQDVALRCDPISGHVSLFWYQQALGQGPEFLTYFQNEAQLDKSGLPSDRFFAERPEGSVSTLKIQRTQQEDSAVYLCASKRWGEGRSDTQYFGPGTRLTVL.

This chain links TRBV4-3 with TRBJ1-5, with TRBD1 matching 7 bases. Germline loops: CDR1 LGHNA, CDR2 YSLEER. This CDR3 contains 16 residues. The junction had 7 bases not matched to a gene; V was cut back by 0 bases and J by 5 bases. The CDR3 nucleotides are TGCGCCAGCAGCCAAGATTGGGGACAGCCATATCAGCCCCAGCATTTT. This codes for CASSQDWGQPYQPQHF.